Ten or more counts support the clone carrying this TCR beta chain. Its antigen is not known. Time point: sample taken at primary tumor resection. The donors were 72 patients with non-small cell lung cancer that was early-stage and untreated. Tumor, nontumor lung or frozen PBMC supplied whole RNA, sequenced without sorting. The data were obtained in a study of spatial heterogeneity in lung cancer. Whole-study context: Beta-chain sequences consistently outnumbered alpha-chain sequences in detection. The study, taken as a whole, reports: Expanded TCRs classified as ubiquitous or regional were counted, and these counts tracked ubiquitous and regional nonsynonymous mutations, respectively. For expanded intratumoral alpha and beta TCRs, counts tracked tumor mutation counts.

The germline CDR1 and CDR2 sequences are MNHNS and SASEGT. CDR3 length equals 15 residues. V lost 4 bases and J lost 2, with 15 bases in between. Via MiXCR, TCRdb re-called the 5' RACE reads, giving one row per CDR3 protein. The sample lists roughly 20,000 distinct CDR3 sequences, approximately 3% seen once, with approximately 7.7% in the top ten. The clonotype was recovered from a male donor with early-stage non-small cell lung cancer. The sample here was lung tumor tissue, taken at surgery. V and J are TRBV6-1 and TRBJ2-7, with D uncertain. For the CDR3, the DNA is TGTGCCAGCAGTGTCAAGGGCGCCCATACCTACGAGCAGTACTTC. Protein product: CASSVKGAHTYEQYF.